The text below deals with one T cell receptor beta chain. The record originates from a study of blood T cell repertoires in COVID-19. Study-wide context: Sites across the United States, Italy and Spain contributed samples from acute and convalescent COVID-19. PBMCs, B-cell-depleted T cells, or T cells were the source of the cDNA or gDNA that made up the material.

In the authors' methods: Reference gene primers were amplified, and this amplification served to estimate nucleated cell counts. TCRdb's table, derived via immunoSEQ multiplex PCR, lists solely in-frame clones and lacks some. The V and J calls and the clone size are those of that table, but D and trimming were determined from the DNA. Of over 90,000 clones in the sample, over 70% were seen once. The CDR3 totals 16 residues. Germline assignment: CDR1 MDHEN and CDR2 SYDVKM. Deletions cut 6 bases from V and 1 base from J, with 16 bases between. The sample taken for sequencing was peripheral blood. The V gene is TRBV28, the J gene TRBJ2-1; D possibly corresponds to TRBD2 (6 bases). The sequence was obtained from a man aged 60 to 69 with acute or convalescent COVID-19. This CDR3 is CASSSPGSGSYNEQFF. CDR3 DNA sequence: TGTGCCAGCAGCTCTCCGGGTAGCGGATCCTACAATGAGCAGTTCTTC.